This TCR beta chain emerged from a study of read filtering for tumor transcriptome and immune sequencing. As for the study in general: Patients were some 16 male and some 13 female, mean age 65.9 years, range about 40 to 85. Study conclusions and caveats: Single-read clonotypes: roughly 80% of IR-seq clonotypes (about 3.5% of reads), roughly 73% of RNA-seq clonotypes (roughly 49% of reads). RNA-seq captured clonotypes less deeply and reliably than IR-seq.

Worth noting for this clonotype: The antigen is unknown.

The library was built from around 0.4 ug RNA with molecular barcoded adaptors for alpha/delta and beta/gamma chains. TCRdb reprocessed the reads with MiXCR, giving one entry per CDR3 protein. The profile shows approximately 62,000 distinct CDR3 sequences, approximately 19% of them singletons. Germline V lookup: CDR1 SGHRS, CDR2 YFSETQ. V was trimmed by 0 bases and J by 2 bases, leaving 12 bases between them. The CDR3 covers 15 residues. Input material: a population of CD138-negative cells sorted from bone marrow. The source is a donor aged 40 or older with multiple myeloma. The rearrangement links TRBV5-1 to TRBJ2-7; TRBD2 is a possible D gene (5 bases). CDR3 sequence: CASSLGKGSPYEQYF. The CDR3 bases are TGCGCCAGCAGCTTGGGTAAAGGGAGCCCCTACGAGCAGTACTTC.